The 27 T cell receptor beta chains below were found in one sample sequenced in a study of OX40 agonist ivuxolimab in advanced cancers. Repertoires were generated with immunoSEQ multiplex PCR, while TCRdb's copy carries only in-frame clones and drops some. The sample has about 59,000 clones, approximately 80% seen once. The sample in question was CD4+ or CD8+ T cells sorted from blood, obtained in a trial of the OX40 agonist ivuxolimab. The receptors shown here come from an adult with an advanced solid tumor such as melanoma, head and neck, liver or kidney cancer.

This chain connects TRBV7-7 to TRBJ2-3, with 9 bases fitting TRBD2. This CDR3 spans 15 amino acids. CDR1 and CDR2 from the germline V gene are SSHAT and FNYEAQ (reference sequence). V gave up 5 bases and J gave up 4 bases; unmatched junction bases: 7. CDR3 DNA: TGTGCCAGCAGCCTCGCGGGGGGGCTGGCAGATACGCAGTATTTT. This gives the protein CASSLAGGLADTQYF.

The gene calls are TRBV11-2 and TRBJ1-1, with a possible D match to TRBD1 (5 bases). Germline V gene data show CDR1 as SGHAT and CDR2 as FQNNGV. There are 18 residues in the CDR3. The V end lost 6 bases, the J end lost 2 bases, and 25 bases lay between the germline ends. The CDR3 spells CASRFPTGGGWANTEAFF. The CDR3 bases are TGTGCCAGCAGATTCCCCACGGGGGGGGGATGGGCTAACACTGAAGCTTTCTTT.

The chain combines TRBV5-1 with TRBJ2-5; tentatively, D is TRBD1 or TRBD2 (5 bases each). This CDR3 contains 13 residues. The germline V gene has CDR1 SGHRS and CDR2 YFSETQ. Trimming removed 3 bases from V and 5 bases from J, with 11 bases in between. The CDR3 region is CASSWDLRETQYF. As DNA, the CDR3 is TGCGCCAGCAGCTGGGACCTGAGGGAGACCCAGTACTTC.

Details on this clone: At one boundary the junction diverges from the germline segment, which might be a read error. The chain links TRBV28 to TRBJ2-7, with a tentative D call TRBD1 (6 bases). The CDR3 consists of 11 residues. Germline V gene data show CDR1 as MDHEN and CDR2 as SYDVKM. CDR3 region: CASKSDSASTF. The CDR3 DNA follows: TGTGCCAGCAAATCGGACAGCGCCTCTACTTTC. Complete variable domain (other parts from reference TRBV28 and TRBJ2-7): DVKVTQSSRYLVKRTGEKVFLECVQDMDHENMFWYRQDPGLGLRLIYFSYDVKMKEKGDIPEGYSVSREKKERFSLILESASTNQTSMYLCASKSDSASTFGPGTRLTVT.

The chain is built from TRBV11-2 and TRBJ1-2; 9 bases are shared with TRBD1. This CDR3 contains 17 residues. Germline-derived CDR1 and CDR2 are SGHAT and FQNNGV. The V segment lost 5 bases and the J segment 3 bases; nucleotides outside the gene matches: 13. The CDR3 DNA reads as TGTGCCAGCAGCGTCCCGCTGGGACAGGGTGGTGACTATGGCTACACCTTC. It translates to CASSVPLGQGGDYGYTF.

The chain combines TRBV18 with TRBJ2-7; tentatively, D is TRBD1 (5 bases). The V gene's germline CDR1 is KGHSH and CDR2 LQKENI. V lost 3 bases to trimming and J lost 6 bases, with 18 bases between them. This CDR3 spans 15 amino acids. As DNA, the CDR3 is TGTGCCAGCTCACCGTCATGGCAGGGCGCTAGCGAGCAGTACTTC. It codes for CASSPSWQGASEQYF.

This clone was recorded only once. J is TRBJ2-5 and V is TRBV5-1, with D possibly being TRBD1 (6 bases). The germline V gene has CDR1 SGHRS and CDR2 YFSETQ. The CDR3 is made up of 15 amino acids. Trimming cost V 0 bases and J 3 bases, with 12 bases left between them. CDR3 nucleotide sequence: TGCGCCAGCAGCTTGGCAGGCAGGGGAGAAGAGACCCAGTACTTC. This translates into CASSLAGRGEETQYF.

The CDR3 loop is CASSFSITGNTIYF. DNA for the CDR3: TGTGCCAGCAGTTTTTCTATTACTGGAAACACCATATATTTT. The chain uses TRBV28 and TRBJ1-3; D not resolved. The V gene's germline CDR1 is MDHEN and CDR2 SYDVKM. The V end lost 3 bases, the J end lost 2 bases, and 8 bases lay between the germline ends. The CDR3 totals 14 residues.

The chain combines TRBV6-5 with TRBJ2-7; D gene unclear. The CDR3 is 13 residues long. The germline CDR1 and CDR2 sequences are MNHEY and SVGAGI. Trimming took off 5 bases at V and 4 bases at J, with 12 bases between the two ends. CDR3 DNA: TGTGCCAGCAGTGAACTTAGCTGGTACGAGCAGTACTTC. Protein sequence: CASSELSWYEQYF.

CDR3 loop: CASSWGLTDTQYF. In DNA, the CDR3 is TGTGCCAGCAGTTGGGGCCTCACAGATACGCAGTATTTT. V gene TRBV6-6 combines with J gene TRBJ2-3; D possibly corresponds to TRBD1 (5 bases). Trimming removed 4 bases from V and 2 bases from J, with 7 bases in between. This CDR3 spans 13 amino acids. CDR1 and CDR2 from the germline V gene are MNHNY and SVGAGI (reference sequence).

The chain recombines TRBV10-3 with TRBJ2-3; D could derive from TRBD1 or TRBD2 (5 bases each). CDR3 size: 15 residues. Germline assignment: CDR1 ENHRY and CDR2 SYGVKD. V lost 7 bases, J lost 5 bases, and 19 bases lay in between. The CDR3 protein is CAITARDRSGDTQYF. The CDR3 coding sequence is TGTGCCATCACCGCTCGGGACCGCTCGGGAGATACGCAGTATTTT.

A few counts support this clone. The chain links TRBV14 to TRBJ2-7; unclear D gene. Trimming pared 3 bases from V and 6 bases from J, leaving 6 bases between. The CDR3 extends over 11 amino acids. CDR1 is SGHDN, CDR2 FVKESK, per germline. The CDR3 DNA is TGTGCCAGCAGCCATTACGGCGAGCAGTACTTC. Translation: CASSHYGEQYF.

The chain joins TRBV6-5 to TRBJ2-3; 7 bases map to TRBD2. Looked up from germline, CDR1 is MNHEY and CDR2 is SVGAGI. The junction had 3 bases not matched to a gene; V was cut back by 2 bases and J by 4 bases. This CDR3 contains 14 residues. CDR3 sequence: CASSYRTSADTQYF. Written as DNA, the CDR3 is TGTGCCAGCAGTTACCGAACTAGCGCAGATACGCAGTATTTT.

This clone was recorded a few times. The V call is TRBV15, the J call TRBJ1-2; weak D call: TRBD1 (6 bases). V lost 0 bases, J lost 4 bases, and 12 bases lay in between. Germline V gene sequence: CDR1 LNHNV, CDR2 YYDKDF (reference sequence). The CDR3 covers 15 residues. The CDR3 here is CATSRETGPFYGYTF. CDR3 nucleotides: TGTGCCACCAGCAGAGAGACAGGACCCTTCTATGGCTACACCTTC. Drawing the rest from reference TRBV15 and TRBJ1-2, the complete variable domain is DAMVIQNPRYQVTQFGKPVTLSCSQTLNHNVMYWYQQKSSQAPKLLFHYYDKDFNNEADTPDNFQSRRPNTSFCFLDIRSPGLGDTAMYLCATSRETGPFYGYTFGSGTRLTVV.

The rearrangement joins TRBV7-2 to TRBJ1-5; no reliable D call. CDR1 is SGHTA and CDR2 is FQGNSA in the germline V gene. CDR3 size: 13 residues. Between the trimmed V and J ends, which lost 0 bases and 7 bases, there was a span of 7 bases. CDR3 sequence: CASSLAGRQPQHF. As DNA, the CDR3 is TGTGCCAGCAGCTTAGCAGGGAGGCAGCCCCAGCATTTT.

The chain couples TRBV5-1 to TRBJ2-1, with 12 bases identical to TRBD2. Trimming took 4 bases from V and 8 from J; bases not matched to a gene: 7. The CDR3 runs to 15 residues. The V gene's germline CDR1 is SGHRS and CDR2 YFSETQ. The CDR3 DNA reads TGCGCCAGCAGCCCCCCAGGGACTAGCGGGCATGAGCAGTTCTTC. This codes for CASSPPGTSGHEQFF.

The V and J genes are TRBV5-1 and TRBJ2-2; maybe TRBD1 (6 bases). V lost 0 bases, J lost 1 base, and 13 bases lay in between. This CDR3 region has 17 residues. Germline CDR1 SGHRS, CDR2 YFSETQ. The CDR3 bases are TGCGCCAGCAGCTTGGGTAGAAGGACAGAGAACACCGGGGAGCTGTTTTTT. This encodes CASSLGRRTENTGELFF.

This clone was observed a handful of times. The gene calls are TRBV11-3 and TRBJ2-1, with 10 bases fitting TRBD2. The length of the CDR3 is 14 residues. The junction had 9 bases not matched to a gene; V was cut back by 6 bases and J by 10 bases. The V gene's germline CDR1 is SGHNT and CDR2 YENEEA. The CDR3 region has the DNA TGTGCCAGCAGTTCAAGCGGGGGGGCTCGGGAGCAGTTCTTC. The encoded protein is CASSSSGGAREQFF.

The chain recombines TRBV15 with TRBJ1-2; a possible D gene is TRBD1 (5 bases). This CDR3 region has 14 residues. V lost 1 base and J 8 bases, leaving 14 bases between the germline ends. Germline CDR1 reads LNHNV; CDR2 reads YYDKDF (reference sequence). The DNA for the CDR3 is TGTGCCACCAGCAGAGGGGGCTCGGCGGAGGGCTACACCTTC. It translates to CATSRGGSAEGYTF.

The table lists this clone with a count of one. J is TRBJ1-6 and V is TRBV9; 8 nucleotides agree with TRBD1. CDR1 is SGDLS and CDR2 is YYNGEE in the germline V gene. The CDR3 loop spans 14 amino acids. V lost 3 bases, J lost 10 bases, and 6 bases stayed unmatched. The CDR3 DNA reads TGTGCCAGCAGCGAGAGGACAGGGTTGTCACCCCTCCACTTT. Translation: CASSERTGLSPLHF.

The sample holds a few counts of this clone. The chain links TRBV19 to TRBJ1-1; 10 bases map to TRBD1. V was clipped by 8 bases and J by 11 bases; unmatched bases: 5. Germline V lookup: CDR1 LNHDA, CDR2 SQIVND (reference sequence). This CDR3 is 11 amino acids long. Here the CDR3 DNA reads TGTGCCAGTGACGACAGGGGGCATGCTTTCTTT. Amino acid sequence: CASDDRGHAFF.

The genes are TRBV14 and TRBJ1-3; D unclear. Between the trimmed V and J ends, which lost 3 bases and 0 bases, there was a span of 9 bases. From germline, CDR1 is SGHDN and CDR2 FVKESK. This CDR3 has 15 residues. DNA of the CDR3: TGTGCCAGCAGCCATGACCTGGTCTCTGGAAACACCATATATTTT. This translates into CASSHDLVSGNTIYF. Variable domain in full (rest from reference TRBV14 and TRBJ1-3): EAGVTQFPSHSVIEKGQTVTLRCDPISGHDNLYWYRRVMGKEIKFLLHFVKESKQDESGMPNNRFLAERTGGTYSTLKVQPAELEDSGVYFCASSHDLVSGNTIYFGEGSWLTVV.

J is TRBJ2-2 and V is TRBV13, with a possible D match to TRBD1 (6 bases). CDR1 is PRHDT, CDR2 FYEKMQ, per germline (reference sequence). Trimming removed 4 bases at V and 0 bases at J, with 12 bases between. The CDR3 covers 16 residues. CDR3 sequence (DNA): TGTGCCAGCAGCTCTGGGGGCAGAGCGAACACCGGGGAGCTGTTTTTT. Translated: CASSSGGRANTGELFF.

This chain joins TRBV9 and TRBJ1-1, with 8 bases matching TRBD1. The CDR3 runs to 15 residues. Germline loops: CDR1 SGDLS, CDR2 YYNGEE. The junction had 2 bases not matched to a gene; V was cut back by 0 bases and J by 1 base. CDR3 in amino acids: CASSVAGGANTEAFF. The CDR3, as DNA: TGTGCCAGCAGCGTAGCAGGGGGCGCGAACACTGAAGCTTTCTTT. The full variable domain, with the rest looked up from reference TRBV9 and TRBJ1-1, is DSGVTQTPKHLITATGQRVTLRCSPRSGDLSVYWYQQSLDQGLQFLIQYYNGEERAKGNILERFSAQQFPDLHSELNLSSLELGDSALYFCASSVAGGANTEAFFGQGTRLTVV.

V usage is TRBV9 and J usage is TRBJ1-2; weak D call: TRBD1 (5 bases). The length of the CDR3 is 15 residues. V gave up 4 bases and J gave up 2 bases, with 15 bases separating them. Germline V gene lookup returns CDR1 SGDLS and CDR2 YYNGEE. This chain's CDR3 is CASSPSGGINYGYTF. The CDR3 region has the DNA TGTGCCAGCAGCCCCAGTGGGGGGATCAACTATGGCTACACCTTC.

The V call is TRBV2, the J call TRBJ1-2, with D perhaps TRBD1 (6 bases). The CDR3 spans 12 residues. Germline V gene lookup returns CDR1 SNHLY and CDR2 FYNNEI. The V end lost 6 bases, the J end lost 12 bases, and 17 bases lay between the germline ends. In DNA form, the CDR3 reads TGTGCCAGCAGCACAAACAGGGCCCACGACACCTTC. Translating it yields CASSTNRAHDTF.

This chain links TRBV5-4 with TRBJ2-7; TRBD1 aligns across 9 bases. Germline values: CDR1 SGHNT, CDR2 YYREEE (reference sequence). The junction had 7 bases not matched to a gene; V was cut back by 4 bases and J by 5 bases. The CDR3 runs 14 residues. The CDR3 is CASSPNRGPNEQYF. Written as DNA, the CDR3 is TGTGCCAGCAGCCCGAACAGGGGGCCAAACGAGCAGTACTTC. The full variable domain, rest sourced from reference TRBV5-4 and TRBJ2-7, is ETGVTQSPTHLIKTRGQQVTLRCSSQSGHNTVSWYQQALGQGPQFIFQYYREEENGRGNFPPRFSGLQFPNYSSELNVNALELDDSALYLCASSPNRGPNEQYFGPGTRLTVT.